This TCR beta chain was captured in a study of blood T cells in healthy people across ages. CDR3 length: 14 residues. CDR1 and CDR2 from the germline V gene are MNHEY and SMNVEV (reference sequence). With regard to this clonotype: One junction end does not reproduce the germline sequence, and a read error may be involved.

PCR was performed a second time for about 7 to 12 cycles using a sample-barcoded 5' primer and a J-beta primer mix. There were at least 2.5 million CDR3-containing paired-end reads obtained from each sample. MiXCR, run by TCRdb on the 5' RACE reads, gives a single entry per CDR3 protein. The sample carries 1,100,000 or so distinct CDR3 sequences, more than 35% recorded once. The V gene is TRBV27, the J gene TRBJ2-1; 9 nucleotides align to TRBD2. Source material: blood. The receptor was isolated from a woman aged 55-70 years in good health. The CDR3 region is CAGSIPGTSYEQFF. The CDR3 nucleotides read TGTGCCGGCAGTATTCCCGGGACTAGCTATGAGCAGTTCTTC.